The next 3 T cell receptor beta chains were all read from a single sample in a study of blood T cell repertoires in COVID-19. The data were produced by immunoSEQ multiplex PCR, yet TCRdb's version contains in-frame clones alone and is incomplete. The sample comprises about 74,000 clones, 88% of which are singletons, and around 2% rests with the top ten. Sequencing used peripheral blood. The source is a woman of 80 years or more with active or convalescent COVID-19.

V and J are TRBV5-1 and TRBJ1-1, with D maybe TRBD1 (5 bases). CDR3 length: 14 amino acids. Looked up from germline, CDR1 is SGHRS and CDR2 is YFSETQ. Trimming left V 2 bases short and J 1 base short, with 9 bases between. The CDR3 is CASSLQVGNTEAFF. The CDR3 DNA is TGCGCCAGCAGCTTACAGGTGGGGAACACTGAAGCTTTCTTT.

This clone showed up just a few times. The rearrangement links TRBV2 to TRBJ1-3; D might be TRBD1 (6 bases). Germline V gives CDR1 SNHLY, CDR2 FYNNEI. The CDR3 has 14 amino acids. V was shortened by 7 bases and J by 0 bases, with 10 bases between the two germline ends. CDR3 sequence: CASNGQLSGNTIYF. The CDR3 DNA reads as TGTGCCAGCAACGGACAGCTCTCTGGAAACACCATATATTTT.

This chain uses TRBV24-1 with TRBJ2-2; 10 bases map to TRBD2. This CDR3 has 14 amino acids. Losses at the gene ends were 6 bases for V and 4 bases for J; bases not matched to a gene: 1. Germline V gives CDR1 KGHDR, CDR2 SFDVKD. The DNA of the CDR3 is TGTGCCACCAGTTTAGCGGGAGGCACCGGGGAGCTGTTTTTT. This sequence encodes CATSLAGGTGELFF.